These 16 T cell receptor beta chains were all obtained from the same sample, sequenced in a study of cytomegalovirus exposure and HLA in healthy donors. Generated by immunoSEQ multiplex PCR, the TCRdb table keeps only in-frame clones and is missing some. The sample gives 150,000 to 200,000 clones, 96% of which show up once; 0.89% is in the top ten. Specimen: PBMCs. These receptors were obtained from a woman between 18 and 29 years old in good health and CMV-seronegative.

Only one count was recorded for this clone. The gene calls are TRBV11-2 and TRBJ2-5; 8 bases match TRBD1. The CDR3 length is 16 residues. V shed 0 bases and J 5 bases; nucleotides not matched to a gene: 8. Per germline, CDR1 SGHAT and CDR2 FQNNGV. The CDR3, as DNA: TGTGCCAGCAGCTTAGAAGGTCAGGGGGCGCGGGAGACCCAGTACTTC. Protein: CASSLEGQGARETQYF.

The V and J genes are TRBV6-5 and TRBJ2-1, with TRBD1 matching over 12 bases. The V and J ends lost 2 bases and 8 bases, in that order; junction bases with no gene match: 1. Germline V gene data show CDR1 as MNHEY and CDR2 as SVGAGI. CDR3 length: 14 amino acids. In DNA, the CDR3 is TGTGCCAGCAGTTACGGGACAGGGGGCGATGAGCAGTTCTTC. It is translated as CASSYGTGGDEQFF.

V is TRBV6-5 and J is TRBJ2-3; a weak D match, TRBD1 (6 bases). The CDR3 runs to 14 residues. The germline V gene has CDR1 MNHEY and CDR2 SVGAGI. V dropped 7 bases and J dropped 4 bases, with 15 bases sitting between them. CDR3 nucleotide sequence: TGTGCCAGCACCATCCATACAGGGTCAGATACGCAGTATTTT. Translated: CASTIHTGSDTQYF.

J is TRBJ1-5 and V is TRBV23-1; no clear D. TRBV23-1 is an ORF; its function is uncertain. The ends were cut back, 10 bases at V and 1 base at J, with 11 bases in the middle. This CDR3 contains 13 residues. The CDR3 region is CATPGASNQPQHF. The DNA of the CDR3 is TGCGCCACCCCCGGAGCCAGCAATCAGCCCCAGCATTTT.

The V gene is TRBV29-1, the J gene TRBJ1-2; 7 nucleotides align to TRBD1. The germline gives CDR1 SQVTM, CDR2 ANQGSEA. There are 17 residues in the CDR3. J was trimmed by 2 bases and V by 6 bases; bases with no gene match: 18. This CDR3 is CSVGFLDRFDLNYGYTF. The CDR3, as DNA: TGCAGCGTGGGTTTCTTGGACAGGTTCGATCTAAACTATGGCTACACCTTC.

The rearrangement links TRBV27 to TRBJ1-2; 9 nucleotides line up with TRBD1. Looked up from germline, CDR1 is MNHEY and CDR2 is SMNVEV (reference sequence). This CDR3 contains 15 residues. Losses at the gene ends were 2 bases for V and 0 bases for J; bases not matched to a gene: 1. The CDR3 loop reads CASSLGTGTNYGYTF. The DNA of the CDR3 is TGTGCCAGCAGTTTAGGGACAGGGACTAACTATGGCTACACCTTC.

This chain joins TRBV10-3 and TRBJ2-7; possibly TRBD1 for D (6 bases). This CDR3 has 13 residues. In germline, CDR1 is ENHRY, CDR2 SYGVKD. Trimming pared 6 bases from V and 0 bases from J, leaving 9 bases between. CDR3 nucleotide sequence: TGTGCCATCAGGGGACATAGCTCCTACGAGCAGTACTTC. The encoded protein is CAIRGHSSYEQYF.

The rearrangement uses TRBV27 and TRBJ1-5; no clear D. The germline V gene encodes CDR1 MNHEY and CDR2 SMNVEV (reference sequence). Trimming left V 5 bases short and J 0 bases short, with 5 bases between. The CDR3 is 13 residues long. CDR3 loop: CASSRYSNQPQHF. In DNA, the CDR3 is TGTGCCAGCAGTCGTTATAGCAATCAGCCCCAGCATTTT.

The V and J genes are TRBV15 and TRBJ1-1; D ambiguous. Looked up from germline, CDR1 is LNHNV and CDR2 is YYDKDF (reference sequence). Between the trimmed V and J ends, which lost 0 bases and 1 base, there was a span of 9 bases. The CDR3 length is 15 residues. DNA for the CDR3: TGTGCCACCAGCAGAGAGATTCGGGAGAACACTGAAGCTTTCTTT. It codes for CATSREIRENTEAFF.

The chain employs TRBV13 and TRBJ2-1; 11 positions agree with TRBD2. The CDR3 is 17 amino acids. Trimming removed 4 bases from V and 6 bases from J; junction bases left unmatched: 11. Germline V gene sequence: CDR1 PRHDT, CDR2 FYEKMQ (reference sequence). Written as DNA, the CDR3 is TGTGCCAGCAGCTCCCCCCCCCTAGCGGGGGGTCCCAATGAGCAGTTCTTC. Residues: CASSSPPLAGGPNEQFF.

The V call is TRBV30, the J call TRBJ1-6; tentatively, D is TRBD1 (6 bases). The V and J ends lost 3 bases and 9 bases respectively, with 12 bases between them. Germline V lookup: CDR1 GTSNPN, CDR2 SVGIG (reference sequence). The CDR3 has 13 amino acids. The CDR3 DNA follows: TGTGCCTGGAGGGCAGGACAGCCTTCACCCCTCCACTTT. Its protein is CAWRAGQPSPLHF.

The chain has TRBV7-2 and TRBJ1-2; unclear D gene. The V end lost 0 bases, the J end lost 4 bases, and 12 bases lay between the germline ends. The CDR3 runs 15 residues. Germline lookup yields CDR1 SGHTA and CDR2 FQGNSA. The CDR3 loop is CASSLATPSIYGYTF. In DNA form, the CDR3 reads TGTGCCAGCAGCTTAGCGACACCCTCAATCTATGGCTACACCTTC. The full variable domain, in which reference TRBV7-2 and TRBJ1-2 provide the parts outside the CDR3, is GAGVSQSPSNKVTEKGKDVELRCDPISGHTALYWYRQSLGQGLEFLIYFQGNSAPDKSGLPSDRFSAERTGGSVSTLTIQRTQQEDSAVYLCASSLATPSIYGYTFGSGTRLTVV.

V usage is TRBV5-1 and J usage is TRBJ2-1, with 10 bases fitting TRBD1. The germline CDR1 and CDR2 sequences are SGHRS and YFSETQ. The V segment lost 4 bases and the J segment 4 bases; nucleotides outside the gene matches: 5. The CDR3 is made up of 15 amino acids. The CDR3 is CASSPGQGVYNEQFF. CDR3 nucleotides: TGCGCCAGCAGCCCCGGACAGGGGGTATACAATGAGCAGTTCTTC.

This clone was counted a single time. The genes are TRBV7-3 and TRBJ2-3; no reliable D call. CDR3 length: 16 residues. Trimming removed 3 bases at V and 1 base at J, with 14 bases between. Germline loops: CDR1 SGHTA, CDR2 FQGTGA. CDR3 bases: TGTGCCAGCAGCTTGAGGCCCTCTTCGGGCACAGATACGCAGTATTTT. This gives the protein CASSLRPSSGTDTQYF.

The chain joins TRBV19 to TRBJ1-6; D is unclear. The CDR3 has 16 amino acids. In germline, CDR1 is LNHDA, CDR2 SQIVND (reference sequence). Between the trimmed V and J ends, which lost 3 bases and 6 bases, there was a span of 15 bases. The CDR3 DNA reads TGTGCCAGTAGTATCACCCCGCGCGGCAGTAATTCACCCCTCCACTTT. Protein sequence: CASSITPRGSNSPLHF.

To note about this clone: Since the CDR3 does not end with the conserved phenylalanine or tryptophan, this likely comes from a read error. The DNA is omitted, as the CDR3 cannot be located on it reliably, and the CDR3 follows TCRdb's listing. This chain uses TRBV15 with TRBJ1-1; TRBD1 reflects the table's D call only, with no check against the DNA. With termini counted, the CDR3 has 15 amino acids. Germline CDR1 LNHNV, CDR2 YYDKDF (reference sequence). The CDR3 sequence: CATSRGRTGGAVADA.